This T cell receptor (beta chain) was identified in a study of circulating and synovial CD4+ cells in juvenile arthritis. This table comes from immunoSEQ multiplex PCR, and its TCRdb copy is limited to in-frame clones, with some not included. The sample carries 32,000 or so clones, roughly 95% recorded once. As to this clone: Other DNA sequences from this sample encode an identical CDR3 as well.

Germline CDR1 and CDR2: LNHDA and SQIVND (reference sequence). Trimming removed 5 bases at V and 3 bases at J, with 11 bases between. The CDR3 spans 15 residues. V is TRBV19 and J is TRBJ1-6; D not certain. This sequence originates from a human donor with juvenile idiopathic arthritis. The sequenced sample was CD4+ T cells from blood. CDR3 loop: CASSLGEIYNSPLHF. CDR3 sequence (DNA): TGTGCCAGTAGTCTCGGGGAGATCTATAATTCACCCCTCCACTTT.